Following are 26 T cell receptor beta chains from one sample sequenced in a study of long-term antiretroviral therapy in people with HIV (dated by TCRdb to about 2022). Sequencing of the TRB variable region was done with the immunoSEQ hsTCRB v3.0 assay at survey level resolution. TCRdb carries this immuneACCESS record with in-frame sequences only. Its versions omit some clonotypes, under half of them owing to an unresolved V gene in the studies checked, with the rest unexplained. The sample table contains about 19,000 clones; only one count was recorded for approximately 86% of them. More than 3.5% of the sample lies in the top ten. The sequences come from unsorted PBMCs, collected 2.1 years after starting antiretroviral therapy. These receptors all come from a man between 18 and 35 years old with HIV.

This clone showed up just once. The CDR3 loop is CASSLGQINEQFF. CDR3 nucleotides: TGTGCCAGCAGCTTAGGACAGATCAATGAGCAGTTCTTC. The chain uses TRBV7-6 and TRBJ2-1; D might be TRBD1 (5 bases). With 1 base removed from V and 6 bases from J, the gap between germline ends came to 7 bases. Germline V CDR1 and CDR2: SGHVS, FNYEAQ. The CDR3 has 13 amino acids.

J is TRBJ1-1 and V is TRBV2; 12 bases are a match to TRBD1. V gave up 7 bases and J gave up 10 bases; unmatched junction bases: 7. Per germline, CDR1 SNHLY and CDR2 FYNNEI. CDR3 size: 13 residues. As DNA, the CDR3 is TGTGCCAGCACCGATCGGGACAGGGGGCGAGCTTTCTTT. As protein: CASTDRDRGRAFF. The variable domain in full, completed from reference TRBV2 and TRBJ1-1, reads EPEVTQTPSHQVTQMGQEVILRCVPISNHLYFYWYRQILGQKVEFLVSFYNNEISEKSEIFDDQFSVERPDGSNFTLKIRSTKLEDSAMYFCASTDRDRGRAFFGQGTRLTVV.

V gene TRBV4-3 combines with J gene TRBJ1-3; D unclear. V lost 3 bases and J lost 1, with 13 bases in between. The CDR3 is made up of 16 amino acids. CDR1 and CDR2 (germline): LGHNA, YSLEER. The CDR3 here is CASSQSRLGSGNTIYF. The CDR3 bases are TGCGCCAGCAGCCAGAGCCGGTTGGGGTCTGGAAACACCATATATTTT.

This chain uses TRBV4-2 with TRBJ2-2; D remains ambiguous. Looked up from germline, CDR1 is LGHNA and CDR2 is YNFKEQ. The CDR3 is 13 amino acids. V was clipped by 2 bases and J by 8 bases, with 9 bases between them. The CDR3 reads CASSQQGWGELFF. DNA of the CDR3: TGTGCCAGCAGCCAACAAGGGTGGGGGGAGCTGTTTTTT.

This CDR3 reads CASSPNWNGVGQPQHF. Here the CDR3 DNA reads TGTGCCAGCAGTCCCAACTGGAACGGGGTCGGACAGCCCCAGCATTTT. V usage is TRBV27 and J usage is TRBJ1-5; D is unclear. This CDR3 region has 16 residues. V gave up 5 bases and J gave up 7 bases, with 21 bases separating them. CDR1 is MNHEY and CDR2 is SMNVEV in the germline V gene (reference sequence).

The rearrangement links TRBV30 to TRBJ2-7; D not resolved. Trimming took off 2 bases at V and 0 bases at J, with 8 bases between the two ends. CDR3 length equals 13 residues. Germline CDR1 is GTSNPN and CDR2 is SVGIG (reference sequence). In nucleotides, the CDR3 is TGTGCCTGGAGTATTTCCAGCTCCTACGAGCAGTACTTC. It encodes CAWSISSSYEQYF.

The J gene is TRBJ2-7, the V gene TRBV29-1; no firm D call. This CDR3 comprises 11 residues. Germline V lookup: CDR1 SQVTM, CDR2 ANQGSEA. The germline V and J ends were trimmed by 5 bases and 3 bases, with 8 bases remaining between them. The CDR3 DNA follows: TGCAGCGTTAGGTCCGACTACGAGCAGTACTTC. Translation gives CSVRSDYEQYF.

This rearrangement joins TRBV6-6 to TRBJ1-1; no reliable D call. From germline, CDR1 is MNHNY and CDR2 SVGAGI (reference sequence). The V gene lost 5 bases and the J gene lost 1 base, with 11 bases spanning the gap. The CDR3 has 14 residues. CDR3 in amino acids: CASSPPARNTEAFF. CDR3 coding DNA: TGTGCCAGCAGTCCCCCGGCCAGGAACACTGAAGCTTTCTTT.

The chain employs TRBV4-1 and TRBJ2-3, with TRBD2 identical over 10 bases. The CDR3 has 16 residues. Germline lookup yields CDR1 MGHRA and CDR2 YSYEKL. V lost 4 bases to trimming and J lost 6 bases; unmatched junction nucleotides: 10. CDR3 nucleotide sequence: TGCGCCAGCAGCCCCACTAGCGGGGACCCCGGGGATACGCAGTATTTT. This gives the protein CASSPTSGDPGDTQYF.

The CDR3 here is CASSQGAGVWTEAFF. The CDR3 region has the DNA TGCGCCAGCAGCCAGGGGGCGGGGGTTTGGACTGAAGCTTTCTTT. This rearrangement joins TRBV4-1 to TRBJ1-1, with D possibly matching TRBD1 (6 bases). CDR3 size: 15 residues. Trimming left V 3 bases short and J 5 bases short, with 16 bases between. In germline, CDR1 is MGHRA, CDR2 YSYEKL.

V usage is TRBV9 and J usage is TRBJ2-5; tentatively, D is TRBD2 (6 bases). The CDR3 sequence is 15 residues long. CDR1 is SGDLS, CDR2 YYNGEE, per germline. Between the trimmed V and J ends, which lost 0 bases and 5 bases, there was a span of 14 bases. The DNA for the CDR3 is TGTGCCAGCAGCGTAGCCGGGAGTTGGATTGAGACCCAGTACTTC. Protein product: CASSVAGSWIETQYF.

This CDR3 reads CASGLVLGGGAVYGYTF. The CDR3 nucleotides are TGTGCTAGTGGTTTGGTATTGGGAGGGGGCGCAGTCTATGGCTACACCTTC. This chain connects TRBV12-5 to TRBJ1-2, with TRBD1 identical over 7 bases. After removal of 0 bases from V and 4 bases from J, the junction contained 11 bases not matched to a gene. This CDR3 has 17 residues. CDR1 is LGHNT and CDR2 is FRNRAP in the germline V gene.

This sequence joins TRBV11-2 and TRBJ1-2; 8 positions match TRBD1. Germline V gene lookup returns CDR1 SGHAT and CDR2 FQNNGV. V dropped 5 bases and J dropped 5; count of bases not matched to a gene: 10. This CDR3 is built from 15 residues. Here the CDR3 reads CASSTGQGLIYGYTF. Written as DNA, the CDR3 is TGTGCCAGCAGCACCGGACAGGGTTTAATATATGGCTACACCTTC.

The rearrangement joins TRBV7-9 to TRBJ1-1; possibly TRBD1 for D (5 bases). From germline, CDR1 is SEHNR and CDR2 FQNEAQ (reference sequence). Trimming cost V 5 bases and J 6 bases, with 10 bases left between them. There are 12 residues in the CDR3. CDR3: CASSLGGPEAFF. The CDR3 coding sequence is TGTGCCAGCAGCCTGGGGGGACCTGAAGCTTTCTTT.

The chain carries TRBV29-1 and TRBJ1-1; D might be TRBD1 (5 bases). The CDR3 contains 13 residues. Germline CDR1 reads SQVTM; CDR2 reads ANQGSEA. The V end lost 4 bases, the J end lost 0 bases, and 9 bases lay between the germline ends. The CDR3, as DNA: TGCAGCGTTGTAGCAGGGTTGAACACTGAAGCTTTCTTT. It yields the protein CSVVAGLNTEAFF.

This clone was counted a few times. This chain joins TRBV4-3 and TRBJ2-5; D uncertain. The CDR3 contains 15 residues. Per the germline V gene, CDR1 is LGHNA and CDR2 is YSLEER. Trimming took off 4 bases at V and 5 bases at J, with 17 bases between the two ends. CDR3: CASSLGLGLVETQYF. Written as DNA, the CDR3 is TGCGCCAGCAGCCTTGGGTTAGGGCTTGTGGAGACCCAGTACTTC.

The CDR3 bases are TGTGCCAGCAGCCTACTGGGGGGTAATGAAAAACTGTTTTTT. This translates into CASSLLGGNEKLFF. This chain joins TRBV7-2 and TRBJ1-4; possible D gene TRBD1, 5 bases. The germline V gene has CDR1 SGHTA and CDR2 FQGNSA. Trimming pared 5 bases from V and 4 bases from J, leaving 11 bases between. The CDR3 is 14 residues long.

The genes are TRBV7-6 and TRBJ1-1, with D possibly TRBD1 on 5 matching bases. The CDR3 has 14 residues. CDR1 is SGHVS and CDR2 is FNYEAQ in the germline V gene. V lost 7 bases to trimming and J lost 0 bases, with 12 bases between them. CDR3 protein: CASTPGGVNTEAFF. CDR3 DNA: TGTGCCAGCACCCCGGGGGGGGTGAACACTGAAGCTTTCTTT.

The V and J genes are TRBV18 and TRBJ2-7; D not resolved. Germline values: CDR1 KGHSH, CDR2 LQKENI. V dropped 4 bases and J dropped 0 bases, with 7 bases sitting between them. This CDR3 has 13 amino acids. The CDR3 DNA is TGTGCCAGCTCACTTTCAGGCTCCTACGAGCAGTACTTC. Translating gives CASSLSGSYEQYF.

This sequence joins TRBV6-1 and TRBJ1-5; 7 bases fit TRBD1. J lost 4 bases, V lost 7 bases, and 10 bases had no gene match. The V gene's germline CDR1 is MNHNS and CDR2 SASEGT. The CDR3 has 15 amino acids. CDR3 in DNA: TGTGCCAGCATAAAGCAAGGGACAGTTAATCAGCCCCAGCATTTT. Protein sequence: CASIKQGTVNQPQHF.

The chain is built from TRBV18 and TRBJ1-3, with D uncertain. Germline CDR1 is KGHSH and CDR2 is LQKENI. This CDR3 is built from 13 residues. V lost 2 bases to trimming and J lost 4 bases, with 6 bases between them. CDR3 sequence (DNA): TGTGCCAGCTCACCAGAGAAGGGAAACACCATATATTTT. This translates into CASSPEKGNTIYF.

This chain uses TRBV20-1 with TRBJ1-2; D uncertain. Germline V gene data show CDR1 as DFQATT and CDR2 as SNEGSKA (reference sequence). The CDR3 is made up of 11 amino acids. The V gene lost 1 base and the J gene lost 4 bases, with 4 bases spanning the gap. The CDR3 nucleotides read TGCAGTGCTAGAGGGGGCTATGGCTACACCTTC. Its translation: CSARGGYGYTF.

The rearrangement uses TRBV29-1 and TRBJ2-1; D not certain. Germline V gives CDR1 SQVTM, CDR2 ANQGSEA. Trimming took 1 base from V and 0 from J, leaving 4 bases between them. CDR3 length equals 13 residues. CDR3 sequence: CSVEGSSYNEQFF. CDR3 coding DNA: TGCAGCGTTGAAGGGAGCTCCTACAATGAGCAGTTCTTC.

The rearrangement uses TRBV4-1 and TRBJ2-7; 8 bases align to TRBD1. With 2 bases clipped from V and 4 bases from J, the junction kept 7 bases outside the gene matches. Looked up from germline, CDR1 is MGHRA and CDR2 is YSYEKL. CDR3 length: 15 residues. The DNA of the CDR3 is TGCGCCAGCAGCCAATTTGCCCAGGGGGCATACGAGCAGTACTTC. It yields the protein CASSQFAQGAYEQYF.

This sequence joins TRBV15 and TRBJ2-6; unclear D gene. V lost 5 bases and J 0 bases, leaving 14 bases between the germline ends. The CDR3 consists of 17 residues. The V gene's germline CDR1 is LNHNV and CDR2 YYDKDF (reference sequence). The CDR3: CATSSPDAGSGANVLTF. The CDR3 coding sequence is TGTGCCACCAGCTCACCGGACGCCGGCTCTGGGGCCAACGTCCTGACTTTC.

To note about this clone: At the DNA level, this CDR3 is encoded by other sequences in the same sample as well. The rearrangement links TRBV4-1 to TRBJ2-7, with D possibly matching TRBD2 (5 bases). This CDR3 has 13 amino acids. Trimming shortened V by 0 bases and J by 4 bases, and 7 bases separated the two germline ends. The germline V gene encodes CDR1 MGHRA and CDR2 YSYEKL. CDR3 nucleotides: TGCGCCAGCAGCCAAGATCGGGGATACGAGCAGTACTTC. Amino acid sequence: CASSQDRGYEQYF.